The 14 T cell receptor beta chains listed next were all sequenced from one sample in a study of cytomegalovirus exposure and HLA in healthy donors. The PCR ran on 60 Vbeta and 13 Jbeta primers. TCRdb keeps only in-frame clones here, not all; method: immunoSEQ multiplex PCR. The sample carries 110,000 to 150,000 clones, about 70% recorded once. Sequencing was carried out using PBMCs. These receptors all stem from a woman in her sixties or seventies in good health and CMV-seropositive.

In its sample, this clone was seen once. This chain uses TRBV19 with TRBJ1-4, with no clear D. The ends were cut back, 10 bases at V and 8 bases at J, with 8 bases in the middle. CDR1 and CDR2 from the germline V gene are LNHDA and SQIVND (reference sequence). The CDR3 length is 10 residues. The CDR3 protein is CAILTEKLFF. CDR3 in DNA: TGTGCCATCCTCACAGAAAAACTGTTTTTT. Full variable domain (outside the CDR3, taken from reference TRBV19 and TRBJ1-4): DGGITQSPKYLFRKEGQNVTLSCEQNLNHDAMYWYRQDPGQGLRLIYYSQIVNDFQKGDIAEGYSVSREKKESFPLTVTSAQKNPTAFYLCAILTEKLFFGSGTQLSVL.

This clone occurred a few times. The genes are TRBV4-1 and TRBJ2-2; TRBD1 agrees at 8 bases. CDR3 length: 16 residues. With V trimmed by 4 bases and J by 5 bases, 9 bases remained unmatched. The germline V gene encodes CDR1 MGHRA and CDR2 YSYEKL. The chain's CDR3 is CASSLHPGQDTGELFF. The DNA of the CDR3 is TGCGCCAGCAGCCTCCATCCGGGACAGGATACCGGGGAGCTGTTTTTT.

The chain uses TRBV4-1 and TRBJ2-1, with 7 bases aligning to TRBD2. CDR3 size: 15 residues. CDR1 is MGHRA and CDR2 is YSYEKL in the germline V gene. V was pared by 2 bases and J by 8 bases, with 9 bases of the junction left unmatched. Here the CDR3 reads CASSQSAGVGDEQFF. CDR3 sequence (DNA): TGCGCCAGCAGCCAATCTGCGGGAGTTGGGGATGAGCAGTTCTTC.

This CDR3 reads CASSLNALGDYGYTF. The CDR3 coding sequence is TGTGCCAGCAGTTTAAACGCCCTCGGGGACTATGGCTACACCTTC. V gene TRBV28 combines with J gene TRBJ1-2; D unclear. The CDR3 covers 15 residues. Germline CDR1 MDHEN, CDR2 SYDVKM. V was trimmed by 2 bases and J by 3 bases, leaving 13 bases between them.

The chain uses TRBV7-8 and TRBJ2-1, with 14 bases matching TRBD2. CDR1 and CDR2 from the germline V gene are SGHVS and FQNEAQ. Unmatched junction bases numbered 13, after V lost 5 bases and J lost 10 bases. The CDR3 covers 17 residues. CDR3 in DNA: TGTGCCAGCAGCCCTGGGACTAGCGGGGGTCATACAAGCGAGCAGTTCTTC. It is translated as CASSPGTSGGHTSEQFF.

The chain links TRBV5-4 to TRBJ2-5; D is perhaps TRBD2 (5 bases). V was trimmed by 4 bases and J by 1 base, leaving 11 bases between them. Looked up from germline, CDR1 is SGHNT and CDR2 is YYREEE (reference sequence). This CDR3 spans 14 amino acids. The CDR3 bases are TGTGCCAGCAGCCGAGGGAAGGCCCAAGAGACCCAGTACTTC. Protein sequence: CASSRGKAQETQYF.

This clone showed up just once. The V gene is TRBV25-1, the J gene TRBJ1-1, with TRBD1 as a possible D gene (5 bases). The ends were cut back, 7 bases at V and 2 bases at J, with 11 bases in the middle. CDR1 is MGHDK and CDR2 is SYGVNS in the germline V gene. The CDR3 is 13 residues long. CDR3 protein: CASKAGSNTEAFF. The DNA for the CDR3 is TGTGCCAGCAAGGCAGGGTCTAACACTGAAGCTTTCTTT.

This sequence joins TRBV4-2 and TRBJ2-7; TRBD2 aligns across 9 bases. The junction had 9 bases not matched to a gene; V was cut back by 0 bases and J by 3 bases. This CDR3 is built from 17 residues. Germline lookup yields CDR1 LGHNA and CDR2 YNFKEQ. CDR3 DNA sequence: TGTGCCAGCAGCCAAGATTCTGGGCTAGCGGGGCTCTACGAGCAGTACTTC. Translation: CASSQDSGLAGLYEQYF.

V is TRBV25-1 and J is TRBJ2-5; perhaps TRBD1 as D (5 bases). The V end was cut by 2 bases, the J end by 4 bases, with 14 bases between. CDR1 and CDR2 (germline): MGHDK, SYGVNS. CDR3 length: 15 amino acids. In DNA, the CDR3 is TGTGCCAGCAGTGAAAATATAAGGGGTGGAGAGACCCAGTACTTC. Translation gives CASSENIRGGETQYF.

This clone was recorded once. The chain carries TRBV28 and TRBJ1-1, with D tentatively TRBD1 (6 bases). Trimming removed 6 bases from V and 1 base from J, with 15 bases in between. This CDR3 contains 15 residues. Germline assignment: CDR1 MDHEN and CDR2 SYDVKM. CDR3 residues: CASRYPGTTNTEAFF. The CDR3 DNA follows: TGTGCCAGCAGATACCCCGGGACAACGAACACTGAAGCTTTCTTT.

The chain has TRBV2 and TRBJ1-2, with a possible D match to TRBD1 (5 bases). The CDR3 extends over 12 amino acids. The V end was cut by 6 bases, the J end by 1 base, with 6 bases between. CDR1 is SNHLY and CDR2 is FYNNEI in the germline V gene. CDR3: CASSQGNYGYTF. DNA for the CDR3: TGTGCCAGCAGCCAGGGTAACTATGGCTACACCTTC.

This clone was seen a handful of times. The chain has TRBV28 and TRBJ2-3; 8 bases align to TRBD1. The CDR3 has 15 residues. The trim removed 4 bases at V and 0 bases at J, leaving 3 bases unmatched. Germline CDR1 and CDR2: MDHEN and SYDVKM. CDR3 protein: CASSSYRGSTDTQYF. CDR3 bases: TGTGCCAGCAGTTCCTACAGGGGGAGCACAGATACGCAGTATTTT. The complete variable domain, with remaining parts taken from reference TRBV28 and TRBJ2-3, reads DVKVTQSSRYLVKRTGEKVFLECVQDMDHENMFWYRQDPGLGLRLIYFSYDVKMKEKGDIPEGYSVSREKKERFSLILESASTNQTSMYLCASSSYRGSTDTQYFGPGTRLTVL.

The rearrangement joins TRBV29-1 to TRBJ2-5, with D tentatively TRBD2 (5 bases). Germline lookup yields CDR1 SQVTM and CDR2 ANQGSEA. Trimming stripped 6 bases from V and 2 bases from J, with 13 bases between. The CDR3 runs to 13 residues. CDR3 nucleotides: TGCAGCGTCCGGGATCAAACTCAAGAGACCCAGTACTTC. Its protein is CSVRDQTQETQYF.

CDR3 nucleotide sequence: TGTGCCAGCAGCCTCGAACAGGGGAGAGCTTTCTTT. Protein product: CASSLEQGRAFF. This chain uses TRBV6-5 with TRBJ1-1, with 7 bases identical to TRBD1. The CDR3 loop spans 12 amino acids. Germline CDR1 and CDR2: MNHEY and SVGAGI. V shed 6 bases, J shed 10 bases, and the junction held 8 bases outside the gene matches.